This TCR beta chain appears in the sequencing data of a study of blood T cell repertoires in COVID-19. In the study overall: The United States, Italy and Spain were the sources of the acute and convalescent COVID-19 samples.

Only in-frame clones appear in the TCRdb table, and some are missing; sequencing was by immunoSEQ multiplex PCR. The sample gives 40,000 to 60,000 clones, about 82% of which show up once; less than 4.5% is in the top ten. CDR1 LGHNA and CDR2 YSLEER come from the germline V gene. V was clipped by 2 bases and J by 4 bases; unmatched bases: 12. This CDR3 comprises 19 residues. The sequenced sample consisted of peripheral blood. The chain has TRBV4-3 and TRBJ2-2; TRBD2 aligns across 11 bases. This TCR was sampled from an elderly man with active COVID-19. The CDR3 DNA follows: TGCGCCAGCAGCCAAAAAGAACCGAGACTAGCGGGAATCACCGGGGAGCTGTTTTTT. Encoded protein: CASSQKEPRLAGITGELFF.